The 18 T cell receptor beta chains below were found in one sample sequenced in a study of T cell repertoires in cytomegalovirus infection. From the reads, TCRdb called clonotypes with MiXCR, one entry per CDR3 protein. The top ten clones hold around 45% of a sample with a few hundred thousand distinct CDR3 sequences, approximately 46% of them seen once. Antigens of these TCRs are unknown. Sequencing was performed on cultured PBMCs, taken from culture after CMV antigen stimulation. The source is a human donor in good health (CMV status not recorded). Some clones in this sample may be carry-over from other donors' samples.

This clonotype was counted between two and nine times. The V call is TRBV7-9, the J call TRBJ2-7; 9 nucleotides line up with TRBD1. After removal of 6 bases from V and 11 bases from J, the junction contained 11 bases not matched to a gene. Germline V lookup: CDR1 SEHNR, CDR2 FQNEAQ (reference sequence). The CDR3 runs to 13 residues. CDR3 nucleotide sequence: TGTGCCAGCAGGGGTGGGACAGGGTTAAAGGAGTACTTC. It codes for CASRGGTGLKEYF.

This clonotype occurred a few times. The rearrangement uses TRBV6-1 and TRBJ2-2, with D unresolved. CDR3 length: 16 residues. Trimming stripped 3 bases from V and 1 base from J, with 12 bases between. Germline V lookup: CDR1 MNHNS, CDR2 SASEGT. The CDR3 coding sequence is TGTGCCAGCAGTGATCGGTTTAGGCGGAACACCGGGGAGCTGTTTTTT. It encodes CASSDRFRRNTGELFF.

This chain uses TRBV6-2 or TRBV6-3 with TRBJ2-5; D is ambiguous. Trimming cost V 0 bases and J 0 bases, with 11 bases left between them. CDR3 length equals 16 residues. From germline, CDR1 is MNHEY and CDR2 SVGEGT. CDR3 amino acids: CASSYSRTSYQETQYF. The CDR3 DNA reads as TGTGCCAGCAGTTACTCGAGGACCTCTTACCAAGAGACCCAGTACTTC.

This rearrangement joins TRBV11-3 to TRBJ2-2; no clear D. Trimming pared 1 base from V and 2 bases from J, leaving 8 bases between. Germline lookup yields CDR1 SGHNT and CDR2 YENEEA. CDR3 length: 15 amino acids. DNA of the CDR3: TGTGCCAGCAGCTTAGGGCTATCAAACACCGGGGAGCTGTTTTTT. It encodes CASSLGLSNTGELFF.

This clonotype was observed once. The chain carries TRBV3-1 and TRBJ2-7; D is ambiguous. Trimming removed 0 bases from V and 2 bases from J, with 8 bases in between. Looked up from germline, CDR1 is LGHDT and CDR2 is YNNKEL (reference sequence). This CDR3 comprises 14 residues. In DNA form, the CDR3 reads TGTGCCAGCAGCCAAGAACCGATTACCTACGAGCAGTACTTC. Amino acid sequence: CASSQEPITYEQYF.

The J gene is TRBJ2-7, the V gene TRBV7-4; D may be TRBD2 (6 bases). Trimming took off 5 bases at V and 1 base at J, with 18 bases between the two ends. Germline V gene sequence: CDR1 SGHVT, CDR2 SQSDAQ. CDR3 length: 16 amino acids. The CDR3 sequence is CASSPLMAGPSYEQYF. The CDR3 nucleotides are TGTGCCAGCAGCCCCCTTATGGCGGGACCTTCCTACGAGCAGTACTTC. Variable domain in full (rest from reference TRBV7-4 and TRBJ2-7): GAGVSQSPRYKVAKRGRDVALRCDSISGHVTLYWYRQTLGQGSEVLTYSQSDAQRDKSGRPSGRFSAERPERSVSTLKIQRTEQGDSAVYLCASSPLMAGPSYEQYFGPGTRLTVT.

CDR3 region: CASSTRTNQPQHF. The CDR3 DNA follows: TGTGCCAGCAGTACGCGGACGAATCAGCCCCAGCATTTT. V gene TRBV12-3 or TRBV12-4 combines with J gene TRBJ1-5, with D uncertain. Trimming pared 5 bases from V and 4 bases from J, leaving 9 bases between. The CDR3 runs to 13 residues.

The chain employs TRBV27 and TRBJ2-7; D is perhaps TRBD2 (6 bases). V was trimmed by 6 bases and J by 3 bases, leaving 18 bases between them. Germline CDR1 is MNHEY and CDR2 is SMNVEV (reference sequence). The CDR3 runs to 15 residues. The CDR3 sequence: CASRKAGTRSYEQYF. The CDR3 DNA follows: TGTGCCAGCAGGAAAGCCGGGACTCGGAGCTACGAGCAGTACTTC.

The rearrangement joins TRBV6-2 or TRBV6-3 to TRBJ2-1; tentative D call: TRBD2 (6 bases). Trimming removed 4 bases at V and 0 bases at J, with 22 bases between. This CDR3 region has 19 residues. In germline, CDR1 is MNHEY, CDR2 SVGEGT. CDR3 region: CASSFPTSLARSSYNEQFF. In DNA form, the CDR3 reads TGTGCCAGCAGTTTTCCGACCTCCCTAGCGCGTAGCTCCTACAATGAGCAGTTCTTC.

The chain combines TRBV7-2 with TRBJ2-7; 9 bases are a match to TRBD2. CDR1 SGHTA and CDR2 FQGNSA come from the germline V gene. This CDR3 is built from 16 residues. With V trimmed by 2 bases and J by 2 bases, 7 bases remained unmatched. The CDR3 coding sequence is TGTGCCAGCAGCTTAATCAGGACTAGCGCCACCTACGAGCAGTACTTC. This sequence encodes CASSLIRTSATYEQYF.

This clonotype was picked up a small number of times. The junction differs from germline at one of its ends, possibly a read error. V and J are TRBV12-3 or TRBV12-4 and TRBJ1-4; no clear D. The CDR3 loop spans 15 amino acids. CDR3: CASSLAHATSEKLFF. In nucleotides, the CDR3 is TGTGCCAGCAGTTTAGCTCATGCAACTAGTGAAAAACTGTTTTTT.

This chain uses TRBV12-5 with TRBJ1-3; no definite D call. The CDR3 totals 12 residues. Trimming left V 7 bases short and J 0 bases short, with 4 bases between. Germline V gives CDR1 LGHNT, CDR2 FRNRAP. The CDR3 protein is CASANSGNTIYF. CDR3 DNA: TGTGCTAGTGCCAACTCTGGAAACACCATATATTTT.

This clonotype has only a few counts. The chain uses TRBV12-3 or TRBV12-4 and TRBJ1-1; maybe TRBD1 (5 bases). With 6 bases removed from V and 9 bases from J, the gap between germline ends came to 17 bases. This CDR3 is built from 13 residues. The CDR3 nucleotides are TGTGCCAGCAGCTCCCTCCGGGACGGAAAAGCTTTCTTT. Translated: CASSSLRDGKAFF.

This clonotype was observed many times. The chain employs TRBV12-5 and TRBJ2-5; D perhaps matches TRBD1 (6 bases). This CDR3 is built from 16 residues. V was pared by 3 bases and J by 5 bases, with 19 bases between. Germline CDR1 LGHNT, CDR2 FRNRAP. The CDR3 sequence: CASGLGTGSPEETQYF. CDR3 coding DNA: TGTGCTAGTGGTTTAGGAACAGGGTCCCCGGAGGAGACCCAGTACTTC.

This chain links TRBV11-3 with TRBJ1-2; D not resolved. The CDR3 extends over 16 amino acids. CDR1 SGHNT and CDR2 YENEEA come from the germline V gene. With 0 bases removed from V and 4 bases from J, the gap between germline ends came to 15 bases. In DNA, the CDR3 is TGTGCCAGCAGCTTAGATATCCATCGGACCCTCTATGGCTACACCTTC. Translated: CASSLDIHRTLYGYTF. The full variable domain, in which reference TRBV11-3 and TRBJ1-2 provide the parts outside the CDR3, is EAGVVQSPRYKIIEKKQPVAFWCNPISGHNTLYWYLQNLGQGPELLIRYENEEAVDDSQLPKDRFSAERLKGVDSTLKIQPAELGDSAVYLCASSLDIHRTLYGYTFGSGTRLTVV.

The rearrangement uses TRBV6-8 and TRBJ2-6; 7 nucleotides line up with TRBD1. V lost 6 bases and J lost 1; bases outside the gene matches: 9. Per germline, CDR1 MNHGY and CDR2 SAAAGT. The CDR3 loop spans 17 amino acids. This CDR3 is CASRGDRAFSGANVLTF. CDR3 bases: TGTGCCAGCAGGGGGGACAGAGCTTTTTCTGGGGCCAACGTCCTGACTTTC.

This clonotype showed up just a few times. This CDR3 is CASSFGRYTEAFF. CDR3 nucleotide sequence: TGTGCCAGCAGCTTTGGGCGGTACACTGAAGCTTTCTTT. The chain couples TRBV7-2 to TRBJ1-1; the D is unclear. Deletions cut 3 bases from V and 3 bases from J, with 8 bases between. This CDR3 has 13 residues. CDR1 and CDR2 from the germline V gene are SGHTA and FQGNSA. The complete variable domain, with remaining parts taken from reference TRBV7-2 and TRBJ1-1, reads GAGVSQSPSNKVTEKGKDVELRCDPISGHTALYWYRQSLGQGLEFLIYFQGNSAPDKSGLPSDRFSAERTGGSVSTLTIQRTQQEDSAVYLCASSFGRYTEAFFGQGTRLTVV.

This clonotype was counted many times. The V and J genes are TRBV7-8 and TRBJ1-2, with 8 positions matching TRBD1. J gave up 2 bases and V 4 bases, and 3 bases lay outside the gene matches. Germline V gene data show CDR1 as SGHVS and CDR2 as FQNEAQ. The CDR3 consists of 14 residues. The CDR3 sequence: CASSSRTGNYGYTF. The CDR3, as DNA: TGTGCCAGCAGCTCTCGGACAGGGAACTATGGCTACACCTTC. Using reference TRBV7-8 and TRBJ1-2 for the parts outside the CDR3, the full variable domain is GAGVSQSPRYKVAKRGQDVALRCDPISGHVSLFWYQQALGQGPEFLTYFQNEAQLDKSGLPSDRFFAERPEGSVSTLKIQRTQQEDSAVYLCASSSRTGNYGYTFGSGTRLTVV.